This passage covers 30 T cell receptor beta chains from one sample sequenced in a study of cytomegalovirus exposure and HLA in healthy donors. Amplification used 60 Vbeta primers and 13 Jbeta primers. Data came from immunoSEQ multiplex PCR; TCRdb stores just in-frame clones and leaves some out. The sample records about 200,000 clones, 79% being singletons. The sample taken for sequencing was PBMCs. These receptors all stem from a woman aged 25 to 45 in good health and CMV-seropositive.

The chain carries TRBV25-1 and TRBJ2-2, with 8 bases identical to TRBD2. Germline CDR1 is MGHDK and CDR2 is SYGVNS. The CDR3 is 11 amino acids. With V trimmed by 1 base and J by 16 bases, 2 bases remained unmatched. CDR3 amino acids: CASSEWGLEFF. The DNA for the CDR3 is TGTGCCAGCAGTGAATGGGGACTAGAGTTTTTT.

This clone was counted a few times. This rearrangement joins TRBV10-3 to TRBJ2-5; 14 positions match TRBD2. The CDR3 totals 17 residues. Germline loops: CDR1 ENHRY, CDR2 SYGVKD. V was pared by 6 bases and J by 5 bases, with 11 bases of the junction left unmatched. The CDR3 reads CAISRLAGGGVRETQYF. CDR3 DNA sequence: TGTGCCATCAGCCGACTAGCGGGAGGGGGGGTCCGTGAGACCCAGTACTTC.

The CDR3 DNA follows: TGTGCCAGCAGCTTAGGAGTAGGGGGGGCGGAAGAGACCCAGTACTTC. This sequence encodes CASSLGVGGAEETQYF. J is TRBJ2-5 and V is TRBV7-2, with D possibly being TRBD2 (7 bases). The CDR3 spans 16 residues. The germline gives CDR1 SGHTA, CDR2 FQGNSA. V was cut by 1 base and J by 3 bases, with 15 bases left in between.

In DNA form, the CDR3 reads TGTGCCAGCAGCGCTGGGGGGGGAATGGGGTACGAGCAGTACTTC. Translating gives CASSAGGGMGYEQYF. The chain employs TRBV27 and TRBJ2-7; 7 nucleotides line up with TRBD2. The length of the CDR3 is 15 residues. Germline CDR1 and CDR2: MNHEY and SMNVEV (reference sequence). With 6 bases clipped from V and 4 bases from J, the junction kept 12 bases outside the gene matches.

J is TRBJ2-7 and V is TRBV6-5, with a tentative D call TRBD2 (5 bases). Germline values: CDR1 MNHEY, CDR2 SVGAGI. The CDR3 has 12 amino acids. V shed 4 bases and J shed 6 bases, with 10 bases lying between them. CDR3 sequence (DNA): TGTGCCAGCAGTTTCTCCGGAGGCGAGCAGTACTTC. Translated: CASSFSGGEQYF.

CDR3 in amino acids: CASSLAQVQSGYTF. CDR3 bases: TGTGCCAGCAGCTTAGCACAGGTGCAAAGTGGCTACACCTTC. The genes are TRBV7-8 and TRBJ1-2; TRBD1 might be the D (5 bases). This CDR3 has 14 residues. CDR1 is SGHVS, CDR2 FQNEAQ, per germline. The V end lost 0 bases, the J end lost 7 bases, and 12 bases lay between the germline ends.

This clone was recorded a few times. J is TRBJ2-4 and V is TRBV11-2; 10 bases are shared with TRBD1. Trimming took 3 bases from V and 10 from J; bases not matched to a gene: 3. Germline lookup yields CDR1 SGHAT and CDR2 FQNNGV. There are 13 residues in the CDR3. CDR3 in amino acids: CASSFGQGEIQYF. CDR3 DNA: TGTGCCAGCAGCTTCGGACAGGGGGAGATTCAGTACTTC.

This sequence joins TRBV14 and TRBJ2-5, with 7 bases aligning to TRBD1. The length of the CDR3 is 16 residues. Losses at the gene ends were 1 base for V and 2 bases for J; bases not matched to a gene: 7. Per germline, CDR1 SGHDN and CDR2 FVKESK. The CDR3 reads CASSQAWTGTQETQYF. For the CDR3, the DNA is TGTGCCAGCAGCCAAGCGTGGACAGGCACTCAAGAGACCCAGTACTTC.

The chain combines TRBV27 with TRBJ1-5; D is perhaps TRBD1 (5 bases). Per the germline V gene, CDR1 is MNHEY and CDR2 is SMNVEV (reference sequence). The CDR3 runs 14 residues. The V and J ends lost 6 bases and 5 bases respectively, with 14 bases between them. The CDR3 loop is CASRPTVNHQPQHF. In nucleotides, the CDR3 is TGTGCCAGCAGACCGACAGTTAATCATCAGCCCCAGCATTTT.

V and J are TRBV27 and TRBJ1-4; maybe TRBD1 (5 bases). Germline CDR1 is MNHEY and CDR2 is SMNVEV (reference sequence). The CDR3 length is 14 residues. The V end lost 1 base, the J end lost 4 bases, and 7 bases lay between the germline ends. CDR3 region: CASSLYRSNEKLFF. The CDR3 bases are TGTGCCAGCAGTTTATACAGGAGTAATGAAAAACTGTTTTTT.

This rearrangement joins TRBV7-9 to TRBJ2-1, with 10 positions matching TRBD2. The CDR3 is made up of 15 amino acids. CDR1 is SEHNR, CDR2 FQNEAQ, per germline (reference sequence). Losses at the gene ends were 4 bases for V and 3 bases for J; bases not matched to a gene: 3. CDR3 sequence reads: CASSSGLAVYNEQFF. As DNA, the CDR3 is TGTGCCAGCAGCTCAGGACTAGCGGTCTACAATGAGCAGTTCTTC.

This chain links TRBV4-3 with TRBJ2-1; perhaps TRBD1 as D (6 bases). The CDR3 consists of 16 residues. Germline V gene sequence: CDR1 LGHNA, CDR2 YSLEER. The V and J ends lost 1 base and 4 bases respectively, with 14 bases between them. This chain's CDR3 is CASSQGRRRGYNEQFF. The CDR3 DNA sequence: TGCGCCAGCAGCCAAGGTAGACGCAGGGGATACAATGAGCAGTTCTTC.

This clone was seen only a few times. J is TRBJ1-2 and V is TRBV7-2, with a possible D match to TRBD1 (6 bases). Per the germline V gene, CDR1 is SGHTA and CDR2 is FQGNSA. CDR3 length: 15 residues. The V and J ends lost 4 bases and 6 bases respectively, with 18 bases between them. The CDR3 loop is CASSSALRGLDGYTF. In DNA, the CDR3 is TGTGCCAGCAGCTCGGCATTGAGGGGGTTGGATGGCTACACCTTC.

This chain links TRBV4-2 with TRBJ2-1; 9 nucleotides align to TRBD1. The CDR3 runs 17 residues. V shed 4 bases and J 6 bases; nucleotides not matched to a gene: 13. Germline CDR1 is LGHNA and CDR2 is YNFKEQ. The CDR3 DNA is TGTGCCAGCAGCCTTATGGAGACAGGGGGATTGGGCAATGAGCAGTTCTTC. Amino acids: CASSLMETGGLGNEQFF.

This chain joins TRBV12-5 and TRBJ2-3; D is perhaps TRBD2 (5 bases). Trimming left V 5 bases short and J 2 bases short, with 11 bases between. There are 14 residues in the CDR3. CDR1 is LGHNT and CDR2 is FRNRAP in the germline V gene. CDR3 nucleotides: TGTGCTAGTGGTAGCGGTGGGGACACAGATACGCAGTATTTT. This codes for CASGSGGDTDTQYF.

The chain joins TRBV5-4 to TRBJ2-1; TRBD1 matches 9 bases. After removal of 5 bases from V and 6 bases from J, the junction contained 6 bases not matched to a gene. CDR1 SGHNT and CDR2 YYREEE come from the germline V gene (reference sequence). This CDR3 region has 14 residues. As DNA, the CDR3 is TGTGCCAGCAGAGGGGACAGGGCCTCCAATGAGCAGTTCTTC. As protein: CASRGDRASNEQFF.

This chain links TRBV2 with TRBJ2-2; TRBD1 matches at 9 bases. Germline CDR1 reads SNHLY; CDR2 reads FYNNEI. V lost 5 bases to trimming and J lost 4 bases; unmatched junction nucleotides: 11. CDR3 length equals 17 residues. The DNA of the CDR3 is TGTGCCAGCAGTCCTGACAGGGGGGTTACCTTCACCGGGGAGCTGTTTTTT. Amino acid sequence: CASSPDRGVTFTGELFF.

The chain links TRBV27 to TRBJ1-2; 8 bases fit TRBD1. Per the germline V gene, CDR1 is MNHEY and CDR2 is SMNVEV (reference sequence). With V trimmed by 8 bases and J by 8 bases, 13 bases remained unmatched. The CDR3 covers 14 residues. CDR3 residues: CASSEQGGFGGYTF. The CDR3 region has the DNA TGTGCCAGCTCCGAACAGGGGGGCTTTGGGGGCTACACCTTC.

The genes are TRBV7-9 and TRBJ1-2; 10 bases align to TRBD1. This CDR3 has 16 amino acids. Trimming took 1 base from V and 4 from J; bases not matched to a gene: 6. The germline V gene has CDR1 SEHNR and CDR2 FQNEAQ (reference sequence). The CDR3 nucleotides are TGTGCCAGCAGCTTAGGAGGGACAGGGGTTATCTATGGCTACACCTTC. Its protein is CASSLGGTGVIYGYTF. The variable domain in full, completed from reference TRBV7-9 and TRBJ1-2, reads DTGVSQNPRHKITKRGQNVTFRCDPISEHNRLYWYRQTLGQGPEFLTYFQNEAQLEKSRLLSDRFSAERPKGSFSTLEIQRTEQGDSAMYLCASSLGGTGVIYGYTFGSGTRLTVV.

The genes are TRBV13 and TRBJ1-2, with D perhaps matching TRBD1 (6 bases). The CDR3 is made up of 14 amino acids. Trimming removed 4 bases from V and 3 bases from J, with 12 bases in between. Germline V gene data show CDR1 as PRHDT and CDR2 as FYEKMQ (reference sequence). Here the CDR3 DNA reads TGTGCCAGCAGCTCCCGGACAGCCTACTATGGCTACACCTTC. Its translation: CASSSRTAYYGYTF.

The V call is TRBV11-2, the J call TRBJ2-5; the D is unclear. Between the trimmed V and J ends, which lost 3 bases and 2 bases, there was a span of 10 bases. The CDR3 is 14 residues long. From germline, CDR1 is SGHAT and CDR2 FQNNGV. The CDR3 spells CASSFQTAQETQYF. CDR3 DNA: TGTGCCAGCAGCTTTCAGACTGCGCAAGAGACCCAGTACTTC.

The gene calls are TRBV6-1 and TRBJ2-7; TRBD2 aligns across 13 bases. The CDR3 has 14 residues. The junction had 5 bases not matched to a gene; V was cut back by 6 bases and J by 6 bases. Germline loops: CDR1 MNHNS, CDR2 SASEGT. The CDR3 nucleotides are TGTGCCAGCAGGACCGGGACTAGCGGGACCGAGCAGTACTTC. Translated: CASRTGTSGTEQYF.

The chain employs TRBV6-5 and TRBJ2-2, with TRBD1 matching over 8 bases. This CDR3 has 15 amino acids. Germline V gives CDR1 MNHEY, CDR2 SVGAGI. V shed 7 bases, J shed 3 bases, and the junction held 7 bases outside the gene matches. CDR3 region: CASKTGTGYTGELFF. The CDR3 DNA reads TGTGCCAGCAAAACCGGGACAGGCTACACCGGGGAGCTGTTTTTT.

V is TRBV7-2 and J is TRBJ1-2; D might be TRBD1 (6 bases). The CDR3 has 15 residues. Trimming pared 7 bases from V and 4 bases from J, leaving 19 bases between. Germline V CDR1 and CDR2: SGHTA, FQGNSA. In nucleotides, the CDR3 is TGTGCCAGCACCGCAACGCGGGGGGGCATCTATGGCTACACCTTC. This translates into CASTATRGGIYGYTF.

This sequence joins TRBV4-3 and TRBJ1-2, with 7 bases that match TRBD1. The CDR3 runs to 15 residues. Germline lookup yields CDR1 LGHNA and CDR2 YSLEER. The ends lost 7 bases at V and 3 bases at J; junction bases unmatched: 11. The DNA for the CDR3 is TGCGCCAGCACCTTGGACAGGCGCATTTACTATGGCTACACCTTC. Residues: CASTLDRRIYYGYTF.

This rearrangement joins TRBV4-1 to TRBJ1-2; 9 bases match TRBD1. CDR3 size: 18 residues. Germline CDR1 reads MGHRA; CDR2 reads YSYEKL. V shed 3 bases and J 4 bases; nucleotides not matched to a gene: 15. CDR3 protein: CASSQRTGQGFSRYGYTF. Written as DNA, the CDR3 is TGCGCCAGCAGCCAGAGAACGGGACAGGGATTCTCCCGCTATGGCTACACCTTC.

The rearrangement links TRBV10-3 to TRBJ1-4; unclear D gene. There are 12 residues in the CDR3. CDR1 ENHRY and CDR2 SYGVKD come from the germline V gene. Trimming shortened V by 4 bases and J by 7 bases, and 7 bases separated the two germline ends. CDR3 amino acids: CAISGAGEKLFF. DNA of the CDR3: TGTGCCATCAGTGGAGCAGGTGAAAAACTGTTTTTT.

This chain uses TRBV7-2 with TRBJ2-7; 8 nucleotides match TRBD1. Germline CDR1 and CDR2: SGHTA and FQGNSA. This CDR3 is 15 amino acids long. Losses at the gene ends were 0 bases for V and 4 bases for J; bases not matched to a gene: 5. CDR3 loop: CASSLATGVRYEQYF. The CDR3 bases are TGTGCCAGCAGCTTAGCGACAGGGGTAAGGTACGAGCAGTACTTC.

The V gene is TRBV5-5, the J gene TRBJ1-5, with 7 bases aligning to TRBD1. V was pared by 4 bases and J by 4 bases, with 8 bases of the junction left unmatched. CDR3 length: 15 residues. Per the germline V gene, CDR1 is SGHKS and CDR2 is YYEKEE (reference sequence). CDR3 region: CASSLKTGTNQPQHF. DNA of the CDR3: TGTGCCAGCAGCCTAAAGACAGGGACAAATCAGCCCCAGCATTTT.

There are a few counts of this clone. The genes are TRBV30 and TRBJ1-2; D might be TRBD1 (5 bases). The CDR3 has 12 residues. The V end lost 3 bases, the J end lost 10 bases, and 15 bases lay between the germline ends. Germline assignment: CDR1 GTSNPN and CDR2 SVGIG (reference sequence). The CDR3 DNA reads as TGTGCCTGGAGGACGGTGACAGATGTCTACACCTTC. Translation: CAWRTVTDVYTF.